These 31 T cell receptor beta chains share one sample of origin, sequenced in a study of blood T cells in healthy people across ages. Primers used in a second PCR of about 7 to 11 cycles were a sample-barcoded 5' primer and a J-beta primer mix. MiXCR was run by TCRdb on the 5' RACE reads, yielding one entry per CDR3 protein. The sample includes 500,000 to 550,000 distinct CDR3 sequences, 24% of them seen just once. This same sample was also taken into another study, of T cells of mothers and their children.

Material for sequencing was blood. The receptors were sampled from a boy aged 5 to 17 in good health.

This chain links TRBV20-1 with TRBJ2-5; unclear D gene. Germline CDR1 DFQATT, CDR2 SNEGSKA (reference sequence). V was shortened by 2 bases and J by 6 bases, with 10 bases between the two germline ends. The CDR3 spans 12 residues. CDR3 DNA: TGCAGTGCTAGACCCCTAACGCAGACCCAGTACTTC. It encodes CSARPLTQTQYF.

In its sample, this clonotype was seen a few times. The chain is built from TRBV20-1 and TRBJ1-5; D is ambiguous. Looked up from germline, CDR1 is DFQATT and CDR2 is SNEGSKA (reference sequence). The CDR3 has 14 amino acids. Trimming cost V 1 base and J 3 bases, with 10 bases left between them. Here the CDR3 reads CSARGYNLNQPQHF. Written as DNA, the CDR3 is TGCAGTGCTAGAGGTTACAACCTCAATCAGCCCCAGCATTTT.

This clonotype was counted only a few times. The CDR3: CASSGRRSKNTEAFF. CDR3 nucleotide sequence: TGTGCCAGCAGTGGCAGGCGATCCAAGAACACTGAAGCTTTCTTT. The chain carries TRBV2 and TRBJ1-1, with D uncertain. Per germline, CDR1 SNHLY and CDR2 FYNNEI. Trimming pared 4 bases from V and 1 base from J, leaving 13 bases between. This CDR3 contains 15 residues.

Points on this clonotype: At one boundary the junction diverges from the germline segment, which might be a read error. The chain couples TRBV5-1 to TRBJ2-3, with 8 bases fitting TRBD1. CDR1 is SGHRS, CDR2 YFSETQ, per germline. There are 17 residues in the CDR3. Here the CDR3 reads CASSLGGQGPLIDTQYF. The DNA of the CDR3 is TGCGCCAGTAGCTTGGGAGGACAGGGCCCTCTAATAGATACGCAGTATTTT.

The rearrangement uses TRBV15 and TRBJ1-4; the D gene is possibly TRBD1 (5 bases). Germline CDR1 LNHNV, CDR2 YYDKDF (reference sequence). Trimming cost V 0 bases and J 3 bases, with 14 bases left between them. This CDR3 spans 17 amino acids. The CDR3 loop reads CATSRDIPGTANEKLFF. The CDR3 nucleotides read TGTGCCACCAGCAGAGATATCCCGGGGACGGCTAATGAAAAACTGTTTTTT.

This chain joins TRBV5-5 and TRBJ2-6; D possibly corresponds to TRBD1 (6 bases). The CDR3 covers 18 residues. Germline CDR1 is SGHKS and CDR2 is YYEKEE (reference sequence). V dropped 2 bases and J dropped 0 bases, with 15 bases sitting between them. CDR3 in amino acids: CASSFRQGLASGANVLTF. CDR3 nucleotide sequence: TGTGCCAGCAGCTTTCGGCAGGGGTTAGCCTCTGGGGCCAACGTCCTGACTTTC.

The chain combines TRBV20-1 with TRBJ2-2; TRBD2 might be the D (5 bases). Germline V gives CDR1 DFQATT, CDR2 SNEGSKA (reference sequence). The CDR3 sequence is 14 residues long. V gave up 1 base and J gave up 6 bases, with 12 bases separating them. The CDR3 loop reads CSARARDSAGELFF. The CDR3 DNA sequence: TGCAGTGCTAGAGCCCGGGATAGCGCCGGGGAGCTGTTTTTT.

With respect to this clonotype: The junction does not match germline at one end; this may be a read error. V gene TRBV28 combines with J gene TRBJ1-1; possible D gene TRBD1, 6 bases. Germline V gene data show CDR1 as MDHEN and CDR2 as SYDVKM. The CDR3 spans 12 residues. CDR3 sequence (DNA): TGTGCCAGTTTAGGGCGGGACACTGAAGCTTCCTTT. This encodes CASLGRDTEASF.

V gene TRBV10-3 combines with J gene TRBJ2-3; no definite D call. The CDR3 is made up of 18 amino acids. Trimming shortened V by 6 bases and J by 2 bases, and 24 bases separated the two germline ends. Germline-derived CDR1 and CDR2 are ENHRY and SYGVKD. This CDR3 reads CAISPAYERKPPTDTQYF. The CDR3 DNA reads TGTGCCATCAGCCCGGCGTATGAGCGCAAGCCCCCCACAGATACGCAGTATTTT.

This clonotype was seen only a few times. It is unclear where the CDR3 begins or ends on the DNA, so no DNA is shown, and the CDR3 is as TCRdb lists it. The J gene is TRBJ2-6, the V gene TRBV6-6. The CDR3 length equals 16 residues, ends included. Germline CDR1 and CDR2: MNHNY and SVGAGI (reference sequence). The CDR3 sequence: CASSSSTIPGANVLTF.

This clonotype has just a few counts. This CDR3 reads CASSSDRGLVNEQFF. DNA for the CDR3: TGTGCCAGCAGCTCCGACAGGGGATTAGTAAATGAGCAGTTCTTC. This rearrangement joins TRBV7-2 to TRBJ2-1, with 8 positions matching TRBD1. Germline lookup yields CDR1 SGHTA and CDR2 FQGNSA. There are 15 residues in the CDR3. The V gene end was trimmed by 4 bases and the J gene end by 7 bases; junction bases not matched to a gene: 9.

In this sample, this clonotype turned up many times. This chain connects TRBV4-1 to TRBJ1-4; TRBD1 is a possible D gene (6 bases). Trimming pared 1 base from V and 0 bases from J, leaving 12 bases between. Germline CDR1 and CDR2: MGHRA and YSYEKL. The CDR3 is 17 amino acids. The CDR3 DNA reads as TGCGCCAGCAGCCAAGTTGGAGGGGGTGCAACTAATGAAAAACTGTTTTTT. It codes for CASSQVGGGATNEKLFF.

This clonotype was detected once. The CDR3 sequence: CASSLFLRDRPNTGELFF. The DNA for the CDR3 is TGTGCCAGCAGTTTATTTCTTCGGGACAGACCGAACACCGGGGAGCTGTTTTTT. The chain employs TRBV28 and TRBJ2-2; TRBD1 aligns across 7 bases. Unmatched junction bases numbered 8, after V lost 1 base and J lost 0 bases. CDR1 MDHEN and CDR2 SYDVKM come from the germline V gene. The CDR3 contains 18 residues. The complete variable domain, with remaining parts taken from reference TRBV28 and TRBJ2-2, reads DVKVTQSSRYLVKRTGEKVFLECVQDMDHENMFWYRQDPGLGLRLIYFSYDVKMKEKGDIPEGYSVSREKKERFSLILESASTNQTSMYLCASSLFLRDRPNTGELFFGEGSRLTVL.

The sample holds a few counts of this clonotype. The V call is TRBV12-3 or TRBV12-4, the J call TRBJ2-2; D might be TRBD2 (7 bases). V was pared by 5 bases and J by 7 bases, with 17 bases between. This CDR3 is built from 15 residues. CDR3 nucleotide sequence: TGTGCCAGCAGTGAATGGGGGCGCGGGAGCGGGGAGCTGTTTTTT. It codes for CASSEWGRGSGELFF.

CDR3 coding DNA: TGTGCCAGCAGCGTAGAACTATCGGGCAATGAGCAGTTCTTC. Protein sequence: CASSVELSGNEQFF. This chain connects TRBV9 to TRBJ2-1; D unresolved. The germline V gene has CDR1 SGDLS and CDR2 YYNGEE. CDR3 length: 14 residues. V lost 0 bases and J lost 6, with 10 bases in between.

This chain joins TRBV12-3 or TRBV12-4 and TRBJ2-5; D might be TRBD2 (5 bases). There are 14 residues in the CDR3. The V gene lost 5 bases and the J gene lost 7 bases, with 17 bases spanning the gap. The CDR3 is CASSGSSYPGTQYF. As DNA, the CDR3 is TGTGCCAGCAGTGGGAGCTCCTATCCGGGGACCCAGTACTTC.

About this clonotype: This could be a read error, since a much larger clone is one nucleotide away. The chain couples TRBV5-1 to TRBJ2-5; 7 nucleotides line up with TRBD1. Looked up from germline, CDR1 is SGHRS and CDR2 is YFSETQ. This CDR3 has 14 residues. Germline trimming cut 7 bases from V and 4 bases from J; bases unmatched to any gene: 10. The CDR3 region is CASGPGQVAETQYF. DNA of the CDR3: TGCGCCAGCGGCCCAGGACAGGTGGCAGAGACCCAGTACTTC. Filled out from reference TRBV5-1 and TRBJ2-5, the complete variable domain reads KAGVTQTPRYLIKTRGQQVTLSCSPISGHRSVSWYQQTPGQGLQFLFEYFSETQRNKGNFPGRFSGRQFSNSRSEMNVSTLELGDSALYLCASGPGQVAETQYFGPGTRLLVL.

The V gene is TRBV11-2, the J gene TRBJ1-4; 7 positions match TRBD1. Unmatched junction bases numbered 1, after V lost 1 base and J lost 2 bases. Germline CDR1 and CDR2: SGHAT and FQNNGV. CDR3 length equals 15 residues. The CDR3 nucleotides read TGTGCCAGCAGCTTAGCAGGGGGGACTAATGAAAAACTGTTTTTT. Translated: CASSLAGGTNEKLFF.

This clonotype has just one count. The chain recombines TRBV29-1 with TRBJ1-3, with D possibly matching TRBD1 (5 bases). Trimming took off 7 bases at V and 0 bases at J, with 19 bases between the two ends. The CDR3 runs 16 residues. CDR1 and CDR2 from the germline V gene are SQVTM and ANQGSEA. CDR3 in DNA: TGCAGCGCATTCGACGGGACTCTGAGCTCTGGAAACACCATATATTTT. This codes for CSAFDGTLSSGNTIYF. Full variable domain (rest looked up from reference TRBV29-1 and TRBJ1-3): SAVISQKPSRDICQRGTSLTIQCQVDSQVTMMFWYRQQPGQSLTLIATANQGSEATYESGFVIDKFPISRPNLTFSTLTVSNMSPEDSSIYLCSAFDGTLSSGNTIYFGEGSWLTVV.

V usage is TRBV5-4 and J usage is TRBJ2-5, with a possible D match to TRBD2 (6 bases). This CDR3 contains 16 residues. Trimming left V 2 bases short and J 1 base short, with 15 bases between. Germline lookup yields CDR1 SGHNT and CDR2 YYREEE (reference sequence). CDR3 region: CASSFPGERIQETQYF. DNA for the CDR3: TGTGCCAGCAGCTTCCCGGGGGAGCGGATCCAAGAGACCCAGTACTTC.

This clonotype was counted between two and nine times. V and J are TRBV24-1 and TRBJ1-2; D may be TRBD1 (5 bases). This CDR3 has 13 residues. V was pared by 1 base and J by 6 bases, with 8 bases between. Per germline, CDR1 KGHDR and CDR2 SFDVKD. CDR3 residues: CATSDFAGHGYTF. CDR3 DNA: TGTGCCACCAGTGATTTTGCAGGGCATGGCTACACCTTC.

The chain's CDR3 is CASSSRGLSLRRTEAFF. CDR3 nucleotides: TGTGCCAGCAGCTCCCGGGGCTTATCCCTTAGGAGGACTGAAGCTTTCTTT. V is TRBV11-2 and J is TRBJ1-1; D is possibly TRBD1 (5 bases). Germline CDR1 SGHAT, CDR2 FQNNGV. The CDR3 spans 17 residues. V shed 4 bases and J shed 5 bases, with 23 bases lying between them.

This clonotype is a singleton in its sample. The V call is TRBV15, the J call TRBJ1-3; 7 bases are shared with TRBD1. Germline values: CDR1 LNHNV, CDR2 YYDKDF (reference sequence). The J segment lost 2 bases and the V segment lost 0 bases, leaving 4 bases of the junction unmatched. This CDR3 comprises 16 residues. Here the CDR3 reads CATSRETGETGNTIYF. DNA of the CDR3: TGTGCCACCAGCAGAGAAACAGGGGAAACTGGAAACACCATATATTTT.

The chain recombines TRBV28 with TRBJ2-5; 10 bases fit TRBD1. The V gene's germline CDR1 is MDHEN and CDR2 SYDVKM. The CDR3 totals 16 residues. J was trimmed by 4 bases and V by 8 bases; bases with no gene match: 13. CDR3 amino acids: CASGSPGDRGVETQYF. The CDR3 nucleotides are TGTGCCAGCGGATCCCCCGGGGACAGGGGAGTAGAGACCCAGTACTTC.

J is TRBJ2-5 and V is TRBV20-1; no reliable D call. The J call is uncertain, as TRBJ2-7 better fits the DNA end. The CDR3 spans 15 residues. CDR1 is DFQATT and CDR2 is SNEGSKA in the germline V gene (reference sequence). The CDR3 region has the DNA TGCAGTGCTAGTTTTCGGTCAGCTAACGCCTACGAGCAGTACTTC. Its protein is CSASFRSANAYEQYF.

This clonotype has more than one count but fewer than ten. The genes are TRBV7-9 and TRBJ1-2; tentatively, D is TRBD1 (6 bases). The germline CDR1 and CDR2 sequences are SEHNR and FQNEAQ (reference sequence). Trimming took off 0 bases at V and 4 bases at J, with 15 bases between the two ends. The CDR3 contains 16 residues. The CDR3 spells CASSLADSTRRYGYTF. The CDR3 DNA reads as TGTGCCAGCAGCTTAGCGGACAGCACCAGGCGCTATGGCTACACCTTC.

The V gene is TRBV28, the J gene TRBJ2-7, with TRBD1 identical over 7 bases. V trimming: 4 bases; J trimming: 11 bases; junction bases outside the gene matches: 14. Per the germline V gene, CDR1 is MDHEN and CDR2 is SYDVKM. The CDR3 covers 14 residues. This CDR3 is CASSSTWDSFDEYF. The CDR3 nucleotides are TGTGCCAGCAGTTCGACTTGGGACAGCTTCGACGAGTACTTC. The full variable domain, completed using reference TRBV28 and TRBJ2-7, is DVKVTQSSRYLVKRTGEKVFLECVQDMDHENMFWYRQDPGLGLRLIYFSYDVKMKEKGDIPEGYSVSREKKERFSLILESASTNQTSMYLCASSSTWDSFDEYFGPGTRLTVT.

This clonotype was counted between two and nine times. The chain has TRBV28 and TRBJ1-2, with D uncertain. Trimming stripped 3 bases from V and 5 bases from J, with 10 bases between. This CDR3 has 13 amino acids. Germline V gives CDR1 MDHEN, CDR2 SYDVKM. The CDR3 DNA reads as TGTGCCAGCAGTTTTACGAATGTATATGGCTACACCTTC. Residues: CASSFTNVYGYTF.

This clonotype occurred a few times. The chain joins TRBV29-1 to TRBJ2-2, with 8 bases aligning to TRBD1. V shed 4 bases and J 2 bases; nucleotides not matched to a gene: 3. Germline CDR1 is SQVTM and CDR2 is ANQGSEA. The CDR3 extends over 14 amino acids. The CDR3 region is CSVGDRSNTGELFF. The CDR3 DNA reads TGCAGCGTTGGGGACAGGTCCAACACCGGGGAGCTGTTTTTT.

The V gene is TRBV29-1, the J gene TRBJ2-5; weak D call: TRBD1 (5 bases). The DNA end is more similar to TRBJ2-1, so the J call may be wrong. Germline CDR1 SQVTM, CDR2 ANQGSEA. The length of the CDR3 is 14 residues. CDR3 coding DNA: TGCAGCTTCCACACCCCCAGGGCCTCGAATGAGCAGTTCTTC. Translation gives CSFHTPRASNEQFF.

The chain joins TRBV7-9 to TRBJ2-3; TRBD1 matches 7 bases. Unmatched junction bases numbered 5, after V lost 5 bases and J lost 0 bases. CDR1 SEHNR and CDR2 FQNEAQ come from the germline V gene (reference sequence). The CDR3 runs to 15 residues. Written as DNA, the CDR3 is TGTGCCAGCAGCCAGGGACAGACTAGCACAGATACGCAGTATTTT. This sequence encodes CASSQGQTSTDTQYF.